The rows below give T cell receptor beta chains drawn from one sample of a study of radiotherapy plus CTLA-4 blockade in lung cancer. Produced via immunoSEQ multiplex PCR; TCRdb's table is partial and in-frame only. The profile shows 45,000 or so clones, roughly four fifths of them singletons. Sequences were derived from peripheral blood, sampled from a patient treated with radiotherapy plus ipilimumab. The receptors derive from a human donor with non-small cell lung cancer who had a complete response to radiotherapy plus ipilimumab. Both conserved end residues are part of each CDR3. A D gene is named only where the DNA matches it firmly.

d_call: TRBD1
v_call: TRBV2
j_call: TRBJ1-2
cdr3_aa: CASSEGTGPSYGYTF

d_call: TRBD2
v_call: TRBV10-1
j_call: TRBJ2-1
cdr3_aa: CASSSMTSGGNNEQFF

d_call: TRBD1
v_call: TRBV5-1
j_call: TRBJ1-2
cdr3_aa: CASSQGGQGARGYTF

d_call: TRBD1
v_call: TRBV7-9
j_call: TRBJ2-7
cdr3_aa: CASSRQGVGYEQYF

d_call: -
v_call: TRBV6-5
j_call: TRBJ1-2
cdr3_aa: CASSYARGLGYGYTF

d_call: -
v_call: TRBV10-3
j_call: TRBJ2-7
cdr3_aa: CAISDLNREYYEQYF

d_call: TRBD2
v_call: TRBV29-1
j_call: TRBJ2-7
cdr3_aa: CSVMRGLAGGIYEQYF

d_call: TRBD2
v_call: TRBV13
j_call: TRBJ2-3
cdr3_aa: CASSWKREVTAQYF

d_call: -
v_call: TRBV6-5
j_call: TRBJ1-5
cdr3_aa: CASSYRRGYNQPQHF

d_call: TRBD1
v_call: TRBV6-5
j_call: TRBJ2-3
cdr3_aa: CASSYWTGGEDTQYF

d_call: TRBD1
v_call: TRBV6-5
j_call: TRBJ2-7
cdr3_aa: CASKAGQGIYEQYF

d_call: TRBD1
v_call: TRBV30
j_call: TRBJ2-6
cdr3_aa: CAWKRDRVYGANVLTF

d_call: -
v_call: TRBV10-3
j_call: TRBJ2-7
cdr3_aa: CAISGSGEQYF

d_call: TRBD2
v_call: TRBV18
j_call: TRBJ2-5
cdr3_aa: CASSLTGTSGRARKEETQYF

d_call: -
v_call: TRBV10-3
j_call: TRBJ2-5
cdr3_aa: CAIAGSAGAQYF

d_call: TRBD2
v_call: TRBV11-1
j_call: TRBJ2-7
cdr3_aa: CASSPPDLAGAGEQYF

d_call: TRBD2
v_call: TRBV9
j_call: TRBJ2-1
cdr3_aa: CASSVGLAGGSYNEQFF

d_call: -
v_call: TRBV4-3
j_call: TRBJ2-2
cdr3_aa: CASSQDQRTTRGGELFF

d_call: TRBD1
v_call: TRBV7-9
j_call: TRBJ2-3
cdr3_aa: CASSLTGADTQYF

d_call: TRBD2
v_call: TRBV7-2
j_call: TRBJ2-1
cdr3_aa: CASRLAGGTYNEQFF

d_call: TRBD2
v_call: TRBV7-2
j_call: TRBJ2-7
cdr3_aa: CASSPRTSGRYEQYF

d_call: -
v_call: TRBV7-9
j_call: TRBJ1-1
cdr3_aa: CASSLVQANTEAFF

d_call: -
v_call: TRBV28
j_call: TRBJ2-2
cdr3_aa: CATPRQGGTNTGELFF